The 13 T cell receptor beta chains listed next were all sequenced from one sample in a study of shared clonotypes between healthy human individuals. Clones were sequenced by immunoSEQ multiplex PCR, and TCRdb holds only the in-frame ones, with some missing. The table lists 450,000 to 500,000 clones, 76% of them singletons. Sample: PBMCs. The receptors were sampled from a woman aged 40 to 55 in good health. Some clones in this sample may be carry-over from other donors' samples.

V and J are TRBV18 and TRBJ2-1; a possible D gene is TRBD1 (6 bases). Trimming took 1 base from V and 4 from J, leaving 14 bases between them. From germline, CDR1 is KGHSH and CDR2 LQKENI. The CDR3 sequence is 16 residues long. CDR3 nucleotides: TGTGCCAGCTCACCACAGCAGGGGAATCCATACAATGAGCAGTTCTTC. Its translation is CASSPQQGNPYNEQFF.

The chain carries TRBV7-9 and TRBJ2-3, with a tentative D call TRBD2 (5 bases). The CDR3 contains 14 residues. Between the trimmed V and J ends, which lost 3 bases and 4 bases, there was a span of 11 bases. Germline V gene sequence: CDR1 SEHNR, CDR2 FQNEAQ (reference sequence). The CDR3 nucleotides are TGTGCCAGCAGCTTCGAGGGAAGGGCAGATACGCAGTATTTT. Amino acids: CASSFEGRADTQYF.

This clone was picked up a small number of times. The rearrangement links TRBV10-3 to TRBJ2-7, with TRBD1 matching over 8 bases. Germline CDR1 reads ENHRY; CDR2 reads SYGVKD. J gave up 4 bases and V 11 bases, and 10 bases lay outside the gene matches. The CDR3 sequence is 13 residues long. CDR3 nucleotide sequence: TGTGCCCACTACTGGACAGGGTCGTACGAGCAGTACTTC. Residues: CAHYWTGSYEQYF.

The chain carries TRBV7-2 and TRBJ1-4; no reliable D call. V lost 5 bases and J lost 7, with 11 bases in between. This CDR3 comprises 13 residues. Germline lookup yields CDR1 SGHTA and CDR2 FQGNSA. CDR3 nucleotides: TGTGCCAGCAGCGTTGTCCTGGGTGAAAAACTGTTTTTT. Its translation is CASSVVLGEKLFF. Filled out from reference TRBV7-2 and TRBJ1-4, the complete variable domain reads GAGVSQSPSNKVTEKGKDVELRCDPISGHTALYWYRQSLGQGLEFLIYFQGNSAPDKSGLPSDRFSAERTGGSVSTLTIQRTQQEDSAVYLCASSVVLGEKLFFGSGTQLSVL.

J is TRBJ2-3 and V is TRBV7-2; 8 bases fit TRBD2. The length of the CDR3 is 15 residues. Per the germline V gene, CDR1 is SGHTA and CDR2 is FQGNSA. The V gene end was trimmed by 5 bases and the J gene end by 3 bases; junction bases not matched to a gene: 7. The CDR3, as DNA: TGTGCCAGCAGCGCCCGGGAGGGCCTAACAGATACGCAGTATTTT. This codes for CASSAREGLTDTQYF.

The chain recombines TRBV5-1 with TRBJ2-3, with 10 nucleotides matching TRBD1. Germline-derived CDR1 and CDR2 are SGHRS and YFSETQ. V was clipped by 2 bases and J by 3 bases; unmatched bases: 3. CDR3 length: 15 amino acids. The CDR3 region is CASSFGQGGTDTQYF. CDR3 sequence (DNA): TGCGCCAGCAGCTTCGGACAGGGGGGGACAGATACGCAGTATTTT.

The CDR3 DNA follows: TGCGCCAGCAGCTTGGGAATCCAAGAGACCCAGTACTTC. Amino acids: CASSLGIQETQYF. This chain connects TRBV5-1 to TRBJ2-5; no clear D. This CDR3 spans 13 amino acids. The V and J ends lost 0 bases and 1 base respectively, with 4 bases between them. Germline-derived CDR1 and CDR2 are SGHRS and YFSETQ.

Only a few counts were recorded for this clone. The V call is TRBV30, the J call TRBJ1-1, with D unresolved. V shed 2 bases and J shed 2 bases, with 9 bases lying between them. Germline loops: CDR1 GTSNPN, CDR2 SVGIG (reference sequence). The CDR3 has 13 residues. The CDR3 sequence is CAWSNSLNTEAFF. The CDR3 DNA reads TGTGCCTGGAGTAACAGCCTAAACACTGAAGCTTTCTTT.

This chain joins TRBV5-4 and TRBJ2-1; D is perhaps TRBD1 (6 bases). V lost 4 bases and J 10 bases, leaving 12 bases between the germline ends. Looked up from germline, CDR1 is SGHNT and CDR2 is YYREEE (reference sequence). The CDR3 loop spans 12 amino acids. As DNA, the CDR3 is TGTGCCAGCAGCCTTCCTGGGGGCGAGCAGTTCTTC. Its translation is CASSLPGGEQFF. Combining the CDR3 with reference TRBV5-4 and TRBJ2-1 gives the whole variable domain ETGVTQSPTHLIKTRGQQVTLRCSSQSGHNTVSWYQQALGQGPQFIFQYYREEENGRGNFPPRFSGLQFPNYSSELNVNALELDDSALYLCASSLPGGEQFFGPGTRLTVL.

This sequence joins TRBV7-3 and TRBJ2-1, with 8 bases lining up with TRBD2. The CDR3 has 13 amino acids. Trimming at V came to 5 bases and at J to 7 bases, leaving 4 bases not matched to a gene. The germline V gene encodes CDR1 SGHTA and CDR2 FQGTGA. CDR3 nucleotides: TGTGCCAGCAGCGCGGGACTAGGTAATGAGCAGTTCTTC. Translating gives CASSAGLGNEQFF.

A remark on this clone: A much bigger clone sits one base away, suggesting this may be a read error. The chain links TRBV7-8 to TRBJ1-2, with a tentative D call TRBD1 (5 bases). Trimming stripped 1 base from V and 4 bases from J, with 7 bases between. The CDR3 contains 13 residues. The germline V gene encodes CDR1 SGHVS and CDR2 FQNEAQ. CDR3 protein: CASSLGGTYGYTF. CDR3 sequence (DNA): TGTGCCAGCAGCTTAGGAGGGACCTATGGCTACACCTTC. Full variable domain (outside the CDR3, taken from reference TRBV7-8 and TRBJ1-2): GAGVSQSPRYKVAKRGQDVALRCDPISGHVSLFWYQQALGQGPEFLTYFQNEAQLDKSGLPSDRFFAERPEGSVSTLKIQRTQQEDSAVYLCASSLGGTYGYTFGSGTRLTVV.

Points on this clone: Other DNA sequences in the sample encode the same CDR3. The chain carries TRBV5-1 and TRBJ1-4; TRBD1 aligns across 9 bases. Losses at the gene ends were 0 bases for V and 7 bases for J; bases not matched to a gene: 4. CDR1 SGHRS and CDR2 YFSETQ come from the germline V gene. The CDR3 consists of 15 residues. The CDR3 DNA reads TGCGCCAGCAGCTTGGCCGGGACAGGGAGTGAAAAACTGTTTTTT. Residues: CASSLAGTGSEKLFF.

This clone has more than one count but fewer than ten. The chain joins TRBV10-2 to TRBJ2-5, with no clear D. Deletions cut 3 bases from V and 11 bases from J, with 16 bases between. The germline V gene encodes CDR1 WSHSY and CDR2 SAAADI. The CDR3 runs to 13 residues. CDR3 sequence: CASSETNAKKQYF. CDR3 nucleotide sequence: TGCGCCAGCAGTGAAACAAACGCGAAAAAGCAGTACTTC.